Detailed here is one TCR beta chain. Its antigen is unknown. The sample is drawn from a study of CD8+ T cells in alopecia areata. The wider study: Once tofacitinib had been taken for 6 to 18 months, 6 months off drug followed.

Germline trimming cut 6 bases from V and 4 bases from J; bases unmatched to any gene: 2. Germline values: CDR1 SQVTM, CDR2 ANQGSEA. The CDR3 extends over 12 amino acids. Sample treatment: oral pan-JAK inhibitor, 5-10 mg twice daily. PBMC-derived CD4+ and CD8+ T cells were sorted. Overall study results and limits: Among patients, TCR sharing was less clear than in mice, a difference possibly due in part to HLA diversity in the patient population.

Reverse transcribed after extraction, RNA yielded cDNA as the sequencing template. Libraries were prepared by immunoSEQ multiplex PCR; TCRdb keeps only in-frame clonotypes and omits some of them. The table lists 95,000 to 150,000 clones, over 60% of them singletons. This specimen was CD4+ T cells sorted from blood, taken at week 4, from a patient treated with tofacitinib. The J gene is TRBJ2-2, the V gene TRBV29-1, with TRBD1 matching 7 bases. The sequence came from a human donor with alopecia areata. The CDR3 DNA follows: TGCAGCGTGACAGGGTCCACCGGGGAGCTGTTTTTT. Protein: CSVTGSTGELFF.